This T cell receptor beta chain came from a study of blood T cell repertoires in COVID-19 (TCRdb year 2020). At the level of the whole study: Samples covering the acute and convalescent phases of COVID-19 were provided by collaborators in the United States, Italy and Spain. The sample metadata nearly always contained a de-identified subject ID, COVID-19 status, age in years and sex. Samples came from the ongoing ImmuneRACE study (first 160 participants) plus 1,254 subjects from 6 global collaborators. The material from the prospective study consisted of cDNA or gDNA derived from T cells, B-cell-depleted T cells, or PBMCs. A freely available public database, intended as a resource for researchers studying the immune response to SARS-CoV-2, is where the repertoires were released. The dataset comprised deeply sampled blood TCRbeta repertoires from subjects exposed to, actively infected with, or recovered from COVID-19. Where HLA class I and class II types were available, the types were taken from metadata supplied by the sample provider, not from assay-based typing. What the authors observed across the whole study: Clinical and demographic metadata were provided uncurated, with the amount varying by source and participant.

The immunoSEQ Assay, a bias-controlled multiplex PCR, was used to amplify TCRbeta CDR3 regions from genomic DNA. The source study handled its data this way. The number of nucleated cells in each sample was estimated by amplification of reference gene primers within the assay. To quantify the absolute abundance of each unique TCRbeta CDR3 rearrangement, sequence reads were collapsed and filtered. Productive Simpson clonality was computed per sample as the square root of Simpson's diversity index over productive rearrangements. TCRdb mirrors the immuneACCESS table, restricted to in-frame sequences. Some clones are absent from its copies; in checked studies, under half trace to an unresolved V gene, and the reason for the others is unknown. The V and J calls and clone size come from that table; D and trimming were worked out from the DNA. The sample includes roughly 100,000 clones, with 70% to 85% observed a single time. The ten top clones hold approximately 3.5% of the sample.

The collaborating institutions used their own protocols to collect whole blood in K2EDTA tubes. For TCRbeta analysis, collaborators shipped samples in one of three forms: frozen whole blood, isolated PBMCs, or DNA extracted from either of those sample types. For this clone: It has no known antigen specificity. No clone much larger than this one lies a single base away; base qualities are absent.

CDR1 and CDR2, per the germline V gene (reference sequence), are LNHNV and YYDKDF. Measured from the cysteine to the phenylalanine, the CDR3 is 13 residues long. The CDR3 DNA has 39 bases and is translated from base 1. Trimming takes 5 bases from V and 1 base from J, and the germline ends sit 8 bases apart. This clonotype originated in a woman at least 80 years old with active or convalescent COVID-19. This chain joins TRBV15 to TRBJ1-1; no D gene call is confident. What was sequenced was peripheral blood. The DNA sequence is TGTGCCACCAGCGGCGAGGCGAACACTGAAGCTTTCTTT. Its translation is CATSGEANTEAFF. The reference TRBV15 and TRBJ1-1 proteins fill in what lies around the CDR3, so the full variable domain reads DAMVIQNPRYQVTQFGKPVTLSCSQTLNHNVMYWYQQKSSQAPKLLFHYYDKDFNNEADTPDNFQSRRPNTSFCFLDIRSPGLGDTAMYLCATSGEANTEAFFGQGTRLTVV.